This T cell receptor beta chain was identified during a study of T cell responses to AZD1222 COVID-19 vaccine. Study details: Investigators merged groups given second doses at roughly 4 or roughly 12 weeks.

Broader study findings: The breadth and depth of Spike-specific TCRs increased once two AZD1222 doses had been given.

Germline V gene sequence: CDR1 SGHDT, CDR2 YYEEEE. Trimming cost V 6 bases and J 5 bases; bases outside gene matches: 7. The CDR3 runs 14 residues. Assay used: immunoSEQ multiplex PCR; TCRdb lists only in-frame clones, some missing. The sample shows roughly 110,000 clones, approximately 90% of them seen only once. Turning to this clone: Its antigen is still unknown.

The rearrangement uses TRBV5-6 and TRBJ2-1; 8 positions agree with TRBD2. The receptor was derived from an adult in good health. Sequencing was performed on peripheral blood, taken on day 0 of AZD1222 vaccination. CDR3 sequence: CASTRGGSDNEQFF. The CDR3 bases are TGTGCCAGCACCCGGGGGGGGAGCGACAATGAGCAGTTCTTC.